The present T cell receptor beta chain was sequenced within a study of T cell responses to AZD1222 COVID-19 vaccine. Findings and limits, study-wide: Baseline testing showed seropositivity in only five or six AZD1222 recipients. Most donors were white British and more were female, and clonal diversity was possibly underestimated. Reportedly, close to half of spike-specific TCRs are directed against unmutated variant regions.

Here immunoSEQ multiplex PCR was the method, and the copy in TCRdb shows in-frame clones only, minus some. The profile shows over 120,000 clones, roughly nine tenths of them singletons. Germline V gene data show CDR1 as MNHEY and CDR2 as SVGAGI. The length of the CDR3 is 13 residues. Trimming pared 4 bases from V and 11 bases from J, leaving 12 bases between. Notes on this clone: Its antigen is as yet unknown.

The starting material was peripheral blood, obtained 28 days after the second AZD1222 dose. The receptor was derived from an adult who received the AZD1222 COVID-19 vaccine. The chain links TRBV6-5 to TRBJ1-6; possible D gene TRBD1, 5 bases. The CDR3 coding sequence is TGTGCCAGCAGTTTTAGCGCAGGGACACCCCTCCACTTT. Translated: CASSFSAGTPLHF.